This record concerns one TCR beta chain sequence. As handled by the study authors: Reference gene primer amplification in the assay estimated nucleated cell counts. TCRdb's table, derived via immunoSEQ multiplex PCR, lists solely in-frame clones and lacks some. Clone size and the V and J calls come from that table; the DNA yielded D and trimming. Counted here are hundreds of thousands of clones, approximately 88% occurring once; the ten biggest clones make up about 10%. This sample stems from a study of blood T cell repertoires in COVID-19. As for the study in general: The United States, Italy and Spain supplied acute and convalescent COVID-19 samples. In each case, the material was cDNA or gDNA derived from T cells, B-cell-depleted T cells, or PBMCs.

It was during active infection that Seattle patients were enrolled and then longitudinally followed. Sample: peripheral blood. This TCR derives from a woman between 65 and 79 years old with COVID-19, enrolled during active disease.

The CDR3 loop reads CASSAGTGWNYGYTF. The CDR3, as DNA: TGTGCCAGCAGTGCCGGGACAGGGTGGAACTATGGCTACACCTTC. V is TRBV2 and J is TRBJ1-2, with 9 bases lining up with TRBD1. The trim removed 4 bases at V and 2 bases at J, leaving 5 bases unmatched. The CDR3 has 15 residues. Germline V CDR1 and CDR2: SNHLY, FYNNEI.